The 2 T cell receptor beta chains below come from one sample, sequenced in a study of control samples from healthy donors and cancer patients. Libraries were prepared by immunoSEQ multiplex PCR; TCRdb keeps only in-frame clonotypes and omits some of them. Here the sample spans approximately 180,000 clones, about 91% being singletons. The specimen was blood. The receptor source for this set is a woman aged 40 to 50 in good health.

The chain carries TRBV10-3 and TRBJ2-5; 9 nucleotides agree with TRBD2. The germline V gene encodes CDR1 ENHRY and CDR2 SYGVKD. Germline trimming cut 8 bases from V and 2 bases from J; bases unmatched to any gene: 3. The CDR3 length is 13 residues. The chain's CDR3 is CAIGAGGQETQYF. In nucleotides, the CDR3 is TGTGCCATCGGAGCGGGGGGACAAGAGACCCAGTACTTC.

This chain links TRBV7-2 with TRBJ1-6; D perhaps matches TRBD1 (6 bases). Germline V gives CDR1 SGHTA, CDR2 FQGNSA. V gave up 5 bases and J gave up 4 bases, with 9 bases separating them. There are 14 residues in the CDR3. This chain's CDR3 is CASSEGGYNSPLHF. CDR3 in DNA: TGTGCCAGCAGCGAGGGGGGATATAATTCACCCCTCCACTTT.